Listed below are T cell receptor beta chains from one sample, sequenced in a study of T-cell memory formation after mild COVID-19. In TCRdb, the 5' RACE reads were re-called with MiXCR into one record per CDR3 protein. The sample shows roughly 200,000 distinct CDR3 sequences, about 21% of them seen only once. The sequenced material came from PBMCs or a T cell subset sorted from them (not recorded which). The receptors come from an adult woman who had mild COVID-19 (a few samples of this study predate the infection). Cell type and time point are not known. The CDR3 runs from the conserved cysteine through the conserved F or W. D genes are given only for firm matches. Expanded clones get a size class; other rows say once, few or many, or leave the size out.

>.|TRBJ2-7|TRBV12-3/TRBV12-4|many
TGTGCCAGCAGTACCTCTTGGGTCGAGCAGTACTTC
CASSTSWVEQYF
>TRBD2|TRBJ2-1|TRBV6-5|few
TGTGCCAGCACACCGGGACTAGCGGGAGGCGGCGATGAGCAGTTCTTC
CASTPGLAGGGDEQFF
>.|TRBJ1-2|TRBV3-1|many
TGTGCCAGCAGCCAAGATGGGACGAACTATGGCTACACCTTC
CASSQDGTNYGYTF
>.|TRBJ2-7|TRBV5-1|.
TGCGCCAGCAGCTTGGATCGGAGAGGTTATACATCCTACGAGCAGTACTTC
CASSLDRRGYTSYEQYF
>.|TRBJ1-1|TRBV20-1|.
TGCAGTGCTAGTAGCGCGGGGGGCACTGAAGCTTTCTTT
CSASSAGGTEAFF
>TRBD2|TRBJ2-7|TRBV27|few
TGTGCCAGCAGTTTCGAACTAGCGGGAGTGTACGAGCAGTACTTC
CASSFELAGVYEQYF
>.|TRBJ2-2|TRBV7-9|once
TGTGCCAGCAGCTTCTCAGTCGGGGGACCCACGAACACCGGGGAGCTGTTTTTT
CASSFSVGGPTNTGELFF
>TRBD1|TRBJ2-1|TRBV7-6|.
TGTGCCAGCAGCTCCTCACCCGGGACAGGGGGCGCAGGGCAGTTCTTC
CASSSSPGTGGAGQFF
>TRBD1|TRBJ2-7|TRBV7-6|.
TGTGCCAGCAGCTTCCGGGACAGGGGGCGCGAGCAGTACTTC
CASSFRDRGREQYF
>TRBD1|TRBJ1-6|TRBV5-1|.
TGCGCCAGCAGCCTAAGTCCAGGGGGGGGGAATTCACCCCTCCACTTT
CASSLSPGGGNSPLHF
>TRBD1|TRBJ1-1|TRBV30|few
TGTGCCTGGAGTGTATGTTTCTACAGGGGAGGGTGCACTGAAGCTTTCTTT
CAWSVCFYRGGCTEAFF
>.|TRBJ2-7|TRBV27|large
TGTGCCAGCAGTTGGGCAGGGCCCACCTACGAGCAGTACTTC
CASSWAGPTYEQYF
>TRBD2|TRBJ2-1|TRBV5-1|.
TGCGCCAGCAGCTTGTGGCTAGCGGAAAATGAGCAGTTCTTC
CASSLWLAENEQFF
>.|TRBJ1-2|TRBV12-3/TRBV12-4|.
TGTGCCCTTCAGGCACAGGCGATATATGGCTACACCTTC
CALQAQAIYGYTF
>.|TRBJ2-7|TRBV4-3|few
TGCGCCAGCAGCCAAGATGGGAGCGGAACCTACGAGCAGTACTTC
CASSQDGSGTYEQYF
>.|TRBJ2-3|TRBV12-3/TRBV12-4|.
TGTGCCAGCAGTCCAGGGGGGGATAGCACAGATACGCAGTATTTT
CASSPGGDSTDTQYF
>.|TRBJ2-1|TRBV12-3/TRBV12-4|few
TGTGCCAGCAGTTTAAGACAGAACTACAATGAGCAGTTCTTC
CASSLRQNYNEQFF